The rows below give T cell receptor beta chains drawn from one sample of a study of T cells in Graves' hyperthyroidism and ophthalmopathy. TCRdb reprocessed the multiplex PCR reads via MiXCR and lists one record per CDR3 protein. The table lists 45,000 or so distinct CDR3 sequences, roughly 49% of them singletons, with under 35% in the top ten. Source material: peripheral blood or thyroid tissue (not recorded which). The receptor source for this set is a woman aged 50 to 65 with Graves' hyperthyroidism. CDR3s include the opening cysteine and the closing phenylalanine or tryptophan. A D gene is named only where the DNA matches it firmly. Only some rows state a clone size, as once, few, many or a class for expanded clones.

j_gene	d_gene	abundance	v_gene	CDR3nt	CDR3aa
TRBJ1-6	.	.	TRBV6-1	TGTGCCAGCAGCCAGTATCTTACACCTAATTCACCCCTCCACTTT	CASSQYLTPNSPLHF
TRBJ1-2	.	.	TRBV20-1	TGCAGTGCTAGAGAGAGACGTGGGCAGGCCGTTGGCTACACCTTC	CSARERRGQAVGYTF
TRBJ2-6	TRBD1	many	TRBV6-2/TRBV6-3	TGTGCCAGCGCGCGTGAGACAGGGAGCGCGCGCTCTGGGGCCAACGTCCTGACTTTC	CASARETGSARSGANVLTF
TRBJ2-5	TRBD2	many	TRBV20-1	TGCAGTGCTAGAGACCCCTTTAGCGGGCCGTACCAAGAGACCCAGTACTTC	CSARDPFSGPYQETQYF
TRBJ2-2	TRBD2	many	TRBV2	TGTGCCAGCAGCGGGGTAGCGGGAGCTACCGGGGAGCTGTTTTTT	CASSGVAGATGELFF
TRBJ2-7	TRBD2	large	TRBV7-9	TGTGCCAGCAGCAAGCGGGAGAATTACGAGCAGTACTTC	CASSKRENYEQYF
TRBJ1-1	.	.	TRBV15	TGTGCCACCAGCAGCTTAGGCATAAGGAGGGACACTGAAGCTTTCTTT	CATSSLGIRRDTEAFF
TRBJ2-2	.	.	TRBV2	TGTGCCAGCACTACCGGCGGGAAGGCAGAAGAGCTGTTTTTT	CASTTGGKAEELFF
TRBJ1-1	.	many	TRBV6-5	TGTGCCAGCAGTTACTCAGCCATGAGCACTGAAGCTTTCTTT	CASSYSAMSTEAFF
TRBJ2-5	TRBD2	.	TRBV4-1	TGCGCCAGCAGCCAAGGCGTAGCGGGAGGAGAGACCCAGTACTTC	CASSQGVAGGETQYF
TRBJ2-3	.	many	TRBV20-1	TGCAGTGCTAGAGGGACTCTTAGCACAGATACGCAGTATTTT	CSARGTLSTDTQYF
TRBJ2-7	TRBD2	.	TRBV2	TGTGCCAGCAGTGCTAGAGGGGCCAGCGGGAGGGCCGTATACGAGCAGTACTTC	CASSARGASGRAVYEQYF
TRBJ1-1	.	many	TRBV10-2	TGCGCCAGCAGTGATATGCTTGACACTGTTATGAACACTGAAGCTTTCTTT	CASSDMLDTVMNTEAFF
TRBJ2-5	TRBD1	many	TRBV10-2	TGCGCCAGCAAACACAGGGGCCAAGAGACCCAGTACTTC	CASKHRGQETQYF
TRBJ1-2	.	many	TRBV6-2/TRBV6-3	TGTGCCAGCAGCCATCCCCCGACAGGTTTGCTCTATGGCTACACCTTC	CASSHPPTGLLYGYTF
TRBJ1-2	.	.	TRBV20-1	TGCAGTGCTAATCTACAGACCGCCTATGGCTACACCTTC	CSANLQTAYGYTF
TRBJ2-5	.	.	TRBV2	TGTGCCAGCAGTCTTCTTGGGACCGCGCAAGAGACCCAGTACTTC	CASSLLGTAQETQYF
TRBJ2-7	.	many	TRBV4-2	TGTGCCAGCAGTCTCGTAGGGCAGCACTCCTACGAGCAGTACTTC	CASSLVGQHSYEQYF
TRBJ1-1	TRBD1	.	TRBV18	TGTGCCAGCTCACAGAACCGACAGGGTCGGACTGAAGCTTTCTTT	CASSQNRQGRTEAFF
TRBJ1-2	.	many	TRBV14	TGTGCCAGCAGCCGGACAGTGATGAACTATGGCTACACCTTC	CASSRTVMNYGYTF
TRBJ2-3	.	.	TRBV4-3	TGCGCCAGCAGCCAAGAAAAGGTAGATACGCAGTATTTT	CASSQEKVDTQYF
TRBJ1-5	.	.	TRBV24-1	TGTGCCACCAGTGACGAAGGGACTAGCGGGGGGGAGACCCAGCATTTT	CATSDEGTSGGETQHF